Listed here are 31 T cell receptor beta chains from one sample, sequenced in a study of T cell responses to AZD1222 COVID-19 vaccine. The repertoire was sequenced with immunoSEQ multiplex PCR; TCRdb's copy has only in-frame clones and lacks some. The sample includes approximately 93,000 clones, approximately 89% of them seen just once. The sequencing used peripheral blood, collected 28 days after the second AZD1222 dose. The origin of the receptors is an adult who received the AZD1222 COVID-19 vaccine.

V is TRBV19 and J is TRBJ1-1, with TRBD1 matching over 8 bases. The CDR3 sequence is 13 residues long. Per the germline V gene, CDR1 is LNHDA and CDR2 is SQIVND (reference sequence). With 10 bases clipped from V and 9 bases from J, the junction kept 13 bases outside the gene matches. CDR3 residues: CATRTGHQTKAFF. As DNA, the CDR3 is TGTGCCACCCGGACAGGGCACCAGACTAAAGCTTTCTTT.

The rearrangement links TRBV28 to TRBJ2-7; 8 bases align to TRBD1. V shed 7 bases and J 3 bases; nucleotides not matched to a gene: 5. This CDR3 contains 13 residues. The germline gives CDR1 MDHEN, CDR2 SYDVKM. CDR3 nucleotides: TGTGCCAGCACAAACAGGGGGGTCTACGAGCAGTACTTC. It is translated as CASTNRGVYEQYF. Drawing the rest from reference TRBV28 and TRBJ2-7, the complete variable domain is DVKVTQSSRYLVKRTGEKVFLECVQDMDHENMFWYRQDPGLGLRLIYFSYDVKMKEKGDIPEGYSVSREKKERFSLILESASTNQTSMYLCASTNRGVYEQYFGPGTRLTVT.

A few counts support this clone. The chain uses TRBV5-3 and TRBJ1-1; no firm D call. TRBV5-3 is assigned to the ORF class and has an uncertain function. The V and J ends lost 2 bases and 8 bases respectively, with 13 bases between them. CDR3 size: 13 residues. CDR3 in amino acids: CARSFVPDDEAFF. The DNA for the CDR3 is TGTGCCAGAAGCTTCGTACCAGATGACGAAGCTTTCTTT.

The chain combines TRBV18 with TRBJ1-1; D is possibly TRBD1 (5 bases). The CDR3 covers 13 residues. V lost 3 bases, J lost 5 bases, and 10 bases lay in between. Germline CDR1 and CDR2: KGHSH and LQKENI. The CDR3 here is CASSPSRDTEAFF. DNA for the CDR3: TGTGCCAGCTCACCGTCCAGGGATACTGAAGCTTTCTTT.

The chain carries TRBV19 and TRBJ1-5; TRBD1 matches 7 bases. V shed 8 bases and J 6 bases; nucleotides not matched to a gene: 7. Germline loops: CDR1 LNHDA, CDR2 SQIVND (reference sequence). This CDR3 spans 13 amino acids. The CDR3 DNA reads TGTGCCAGTTCGACAGGGAAAGCTCAGCCCCAGCATTTT. Encoded protein: CASSTGKAQPQHF.

The chain links TRBV27 to TRBJ1-2; D possibly corresponds to TRBD1 (6 bases). The CDR3 spans 15 residues. Trimming left V 2 bases short and J 2 bases short, with 12 bases between. Germline loops: CDR1 MNHEY, CDR2 SMNVEV (reference sequence). The CDR3 sequence is CASSLGGMTNYGYTF. The CDR3 nucleotides are TGTGCCAGCAGTTTAGGGGGCATGACCAACTATGGCTACACCTTC.

This rearrangement joins TRBV5-6 to TRBJ1-2, with a tentative D call TRBD1 (5 bases). The V and J ends lost 4 bases and 5 bases respectively, with 9 bases between them. The CDR3 runs 12 residues. The germline V gene has CDR1 SGHDT and CDR2 YYEEEE. The CDR3 is CASSIGGYGYTF. The CDR3 DNA is TGTGCCAGCAGCATCGGGGGGTATGGCTACACCTTC. Based on the CDR3 plus reference TRBV5-6 and TRBJ1-2, the full variable domain is DAGVTQSPTHLIKTRGQQVTLRCSPKSGHDTVSWYQQALGQGPQFIFQYYEEEERQRGNFPDRFSGHQFPNYSSELNVNALLLGDSALYLCASSIGGYGYTFGSGTRLTVV.

The chain has TRBV2 and TRBJ1-1, with 7 bases that match TRBD1. Looked up from germline, CDR1 is SNHLY and CDR2 is FYNNEI. Trimming cost V 8 bases and J 2 bases; bases outside gene matches: 5. This CDR3 has 13 residues. The CDR3 DNA follows: TGTGCCAGCTTCGGACAGGTTAACACTGAAGCTTTCTTT. Translating gives CASFGQVNTEAFF.

This rearrangement joins TRBV6-5 to TRBJ2-5; 10 bases line up with TRBD2. V was pared by 6 bases and J by 1 base, with 5 bases of the junction left unmatched. This CDR3 region has 15 residues. Germline lookup yields CDR1 MNHEY and CDR2 SVGAGI. CDR3: CASSLAGGFQETQYF. The CDR3 DNA follows: TGTGCCAGCAGCTTAGCGGGGGGTTTCCAAGAGACCCAGTACTTC.

The chain uses TRBV6-2 or TRBV6-3 and TRBJ2-3, with D uncertain. Trimming cost V 0 bases and J 2 bases, with 6 bases left between them. CDR1 and CDR2 (germline): MNHEY, SVGEGT. The CDR3 covers 14 residues. CDR3 amino acids: CASSYSRSTDTQYF. The DNA for the CDR3 is TGTGCCAGCAGTTACTCGAGGTCCACAGATACGCAGTATTTT.

This chain uses TRBV9 with TRBJ1-5, with 7 bases fitting TRBD1. The CDR3 spans 17 residues. Looked up from germline, CDR1 is SGDLS and CDR2 is YYNGEE. J was trimmed by 0 bases and V by 0 bases; bases with no gene match: 6. CDR3 in amino acids: CASSVASGTDSNQPQHF. CDR3 in DNA: TGTGCCAGCAGCGTAGCTTCCGGGACAGATAGCAATCAGCCCCAGCATTTT.

V gene TRBV7-9 combines with J gene TRBJ1-1; weak D call: TRBD1 (5 bases). Germline values: CDR1 SEHNR, CDR2 FQNEAQ (reference sequence). Trimming cost V 5 bases and J 6 bases, with 13 bases left between them. The CDR3 extends over 13 amino acids. The CDR3 coding sequence is TGTGCCAGCAGCAGCCCCACAGGATCTGAAGCTTTCTTT. Translated: CASSSPTGSEAFF.

This clone was seen only once. The rearrangement joins TRBV13 to TRBJ2-5; 10 nucleotides align to TRBD2. This CDR3 has 16 residues. Germline V CDR1 and CDR2: PRHDT, FYEKMQ (reference sequence). Trimming cost V 4 bases and J 1 base; bases outside gene matches: 6. The CDR3 DNA sequence: TGTGCCAGCAGCTCCGACACTAGCGGGGTCCAAGAGACCCAGTACTTC. Amino acids: CASSSDTSGVQETQYF.

The DNA of the CDR3 is TGTGCCAGCAGCCAAGTAGGGACAGGGAACACTGAAGCTTTCTTT. Protein: CASSQVGTGNTEAFF. The chain links TRBV4-2 to TRBJ1-1, with TRBD1 identical over 8 bases. This CDR3 is 15 amino acids long. With 1 base clipped from V and 1 base from J, the junction kept 2 bases outside the gene matches. Germline CDR1 LGHNA, CDR2 YNFKEQ.

J is TRBJ2-7 and V is TRBV7-2, with unresolved D. The CDR3 runs 15 residues. V was trimmed by 5 bases and J by 2 bases, leaving 16 bases between them. The germline V gene encodes CDR1 SGHTA and CDR2 FQGNSA. CDR3 residues: CASSVSAGTPYEQYF. The CDR3 region has the DNA TGTGCCAGCAGCGTAAGCGCAGGTACCCCCTACGAGCAGTACTTC. Based on the CDR3 plus reference TRBV7-2 and TRBJ2-7, the full variable domain is GAGVSQSPSNKVTEKGKDVELRCDPISGHTALYWYRQSLGQGLEFLIYFQGNSAPDKSGLPSDRFSAERTGGSVSTLTIQRTQQEDSAVYLCASSVSAGTPYEQYFGPGTRLTVT.

V is TRBV15 and J is TRBJ2-7; D is unresolved. Germline CDR1 and CDR2: LNHNV and YYDKDF (reference sequence). The CDR3 covers 13 residues. V was trimmed by 0 bases and J by 1 base, leaving 4 bases between them. The DNA for the CDR3 is TGTGCCACCAGCAGAGATCCATCCTACGAGCAGTACGTC. Translating it yields CATSRDPSYEQYV.

This chain uses TRBV6-5 with TRBJ2-1; TRBD2 aligns across 8 bases. This CDR3 region has 11 residues. The germline V gene encodes CDR1 MNHEY and CDR2 SVGAGI. Trimming at V came to 8 bases and at J to 7 bases, leaving 1 base not matched to a gene. The CDR3 loop is CASRGGNEQFF. In DNA, the CDR3 is TGTGCCAGCCGGGGGGGGAATGAGCAGTTCTTC.

The chain combines TRBV30 with TRBJ2-3; D is possibly TRBD1 (5 bases). The CDR3 consists of 13 residues. The germline V and J ends were trimmed by 8 bases and 0 bases, with 12 bases remaining between them. CDR1 and CDR2 from the germline V gene are GTSNPN and SVGIG (reference sequence). The CDR3 DNA follows: TGTGCCCGACAGAGTAGGAGCACAGATACGCAGTATTTT. It translates to CARQSRSTDTQYF.

V and J are TRBV7-9 and TRBJ2-6, with TRBD1 identical over 9 bases. The CDR3 totals 17 residues. CDR1 is SEHNR, CDR2 FQNEAQ, per germline (reference sequence). After removal of 4 bases from V and 2 bases from J, the junction contained 6 bases not matched to a gene. DNA for the CDR3: TGTGCCAGCAGCTCAGCCTGGACAGGGGCTGGGGCCAACGTCCTGACTTTC. This encodes CASSSAWTGAGANVLTF. The variable domain in full, with the rest retrieved from reference TRBV7-9 and TRBJ2-6, is DTGVSQNPRHKITKRGQNVTFRCDPISEHNRLYWYRQTLGQGPEFLTYFQNEAQLEKSRLLSDRFSAERPKGSFSTLEIQRTEQGDSAMYLCASSSAWTGAGANVLTFGAGSRLTVL.

This chain connects TRBV2 to TRBJ2-3, with D possibly being TRBD2 (6 bases). V dropped 5 bases and J dropped 0 bases, with 12 bases sitting between them. Germline V gives CDR1 SNHLY, CDR2 FYNNEI. The CDR3 is 15 amino acids. The CDR3 sequence: CASSLGGTSTDTQYF. Here the CDR3 DNA reads TGTGCCAGCAGTTTAGGCGGGACTAGCACAGATACGCAGTATTTT.

The V and J genes are TRBV6-2 or TRBV6-3 and TRBJ2-1, with TRBD2 matching 11 bases. This CDR3 is built from 18 residues. CDR1 MNHEY and CDR2 SVGEGT come from the germline V gene. V dropped 7 bases and J dropped 0; count of bases not matched to a gene: 11. The CDR3 DNA sequence: TGTGCCAGCACCCCCAGGGCTAGCGGGGGGACCTCCTACAATGAGCAGTTCTTC. Amino acid sequence: CASTPRASGGTSYNEQFF.

The chain combines TRBV4-2 with TRBJ1-5, with D unresolved. Trimming pared 3 bases from V and 7 bases from J, leaving 16 bases between. This CDR3 region has 15 residues. Germline V gene data show CDR1 as LGHNA and CDR2 as YNFKEQ. The CDR3 loop reads CASSHADSYRQPQHF. CDR3 coding DNA: TGTGCCAGCAGCCACGCCGACTCCTACCGCCAGCCCCAGCATTTT.

The V call is TRBV30, the J call TRBJ2-7; possible D gene TRBD2, 6 bases. Germline V CDR1 and CDR2: GTSNPN, SVGIG (reference sequence). The CDR3 extends over 17 amino acids. Between the trimmed V and J ends, which lost 3 bases and 3 bases, there was a span of 24 bases. The CDR3 here is CAWRTGEEGSPYYEQYF. CDR3 bases: TGTGCCTGGAGGACCGGGGAGGAGGGGTCTCCATACTACGAGCAGTACTTC. The full variable domain, rest sourced from reference TRBV30 and TRBJ2-7, is SQTIHQWPATLVQPVGSPLSLECTVEGTSNPNLYWYRQAAGRGLQLLFYSVGIGQISSEVPQNLSASRPQDRQFILSSKKLLLSDSGFYLCAWRTGEEGSPYYEQYFGPGTRLTVT.

V is TRBV6-5 and J is TRBJ2-1; a possible D gene is TRBD1 (5 bases). V was shortened by 7 bases and J by 11 bases, with 12 bases between the two germline ends. The CDR3 covers 11 residues. Germline V lookup: CDR1 MNHEY, CDR2 SVGAGI. The CDR3 sequence: CASNKGVQQFF. For the CDR3, the DNA is TGTGCCAGCAACAAAGGGGTCCAGCAGTTCTTC.

The CDR3 region is CATKRGNEQFF. CDR3 in DNA: TGTGCCACCAAACGGGGCAATGAGCAGTTCTTC. The rearrangement uses TRBV15 and TRBJ2-1; perhaps TRBD2 as D (5 bases). V dropped 7 bases and J dropped 6 bases, with 7 bases sitting between them. Germline assignment: CDR1 LNHNV and CDR2 YYDKDF (reference sequence). CDR3 length: 11 residues.

J is TRBJ1-2 and V is TRBV7-9; 7 positions match TRBD1. Germline lookup yields CDR1 SEHNR and CDR2 FQNEAQ (reference sequence). The CDR3 totals 13 residues. V trimming: 5 bases; J trimming: 6 bases; junction bases outside the gene matches: 6. The CDR3 DNA reads TGTGCCAGCAGCAGACAGGGTACCAATGGCTACACCTTC. Its protein is CASSRQGTNGYTF.

The chain joins TRBV19 to TRBJ1-5; D call uncertain. Trimming took off 1 base at V and 0 bases at J, with 13 bases between the two ends. Germline CDR1 reads LNHDA; CDR2 reads SQIVND (reference sequence). The CDR3 spans 17 residues. CDR3 in amino acids: CASSIVRQRNSNQPQHF. Written as DNA, the CDR3 is TGTGCCAGTAGTATAGTCCGGCAGCGGAATAGCAATCAGCCCCAGCATTTT.

The chain employs TRBV7-2 and TRBJ1-3, with D maybe TRBD1 (5 bases). CDR1 SGHTA and CDR2 FQGNSA come from the germline V gene. The CDR3 is made up of 11 amino acids. V was pared by 7 bases and J by 9 bases, with 10 bases between. This CDR3 is CASTPGGTIYF. DNA for the CDR3: TGTGCCAGCACCCCGGGGGGCACCATATATTTT.

The V and J genes are TRBV4-3 and TRBJ2-5; D remains ambiguous. The CDR3 has 13 amino acids. CDR1 is LGHNA, CDR2 YSLEER, per germline. Trimming shortened V by 0 bases and J by 3 bases, and 5 bases separated the two germline ends. Written as DNA, the CDR3 is TGCGCCAGCAGCCAAGATCGCGAAGAGACCCAGTACTTC. Translated, it gives CASSQDREETQYF.

V gene TRBV6-6 combines with J gene TRBJ1-1; D gene unclear. Trimming left V 4 bases short and J 5 bases short, with 14 bases between. Germline loops: CDR1 MNHNY, CDR2 SVGAGI (reference sequence). This CDR3 comprises 14 residues. The CDR3 sequence: CASSSRLGGTEAFF. The CDR3 DNA reads TGTGCCAGCAGTTCCCGTCTCGGCGGAACTGAAGCTTTCTTT.

Comment on this clone: The junction departs from the called germline gene at one end, perhaps through a read error. The rearrangement links TRBV7-8 to TRBJ2-1, with D possibly matching TRBD2 (5 bases). Germline CDR1 is SGHVS and CDR2 is FQNEAQ. This CDR3 has 16 residues. The CDR3 region is CASSLVTGFSHNEQFF. DNA for the CDR3: TGTGCCAGCAGCTTAGTCACGGGGTTCTCCCACAATGAGCAGTTCTTC.